The rows below give T cell receptor beta chains drawn from one sample of a study of blood T cell repertoires in COVID-19. TCRdb's copy holds only in-frame clones and misses some; the assay was immunoSEQ multiplex PCR. The data contain roughly 400,000 clones, around 87% of them seen just once; the ten biggest clones take up 1.1%. Input material: PBMCs or T cells enriched from blood (not recorded which). The receptor source for this set is a man aged 25-40 years who had recovered from COVID-19. The CDR3 runs from the conserved cysteine through the conserved F or W. The D gene is left open where the match is weak. The size entry is marked missing in some rows and otherwise reads once, few, many or a size class.

NA	TRBV6-5	TRBJ2-1	NA	TGTGCCAGCAGTTCCAGTGTCAAGAATGAGCAGTTCTTC	CASSSSVKNEQFF
NA	TRBV27	TRBJ2-7	NA	TGTGCCAGCGGGCCGTATCCCTACGAGCAGTACTTC	CASGPYPYEQYF
NA	TRBV7-2	TRBJ2-5	NA	TGTGCCAGCAGCTTACTTCTCGGAGAGACCCAGTACTTC	CASSLLLGETQYF
NA	TRBV6-6	TRBJ1-5	NA	TGTGCCAGCAGCTCCCGTGGGAAAGGAGAATCGGGGGTGGATTTT	CASSSRGKGESGVDF
NA	TRBV19	TRBJ2-7	NA	TGTGCCAGTAGTGCCCCTGGGGGGACCCCCTACGAGCAGTACTTC	CASSAPGGTPYEQYF
NA	TRBV10-3	TRBJ2-7	NA	TGTGCCATCAGTGAGTCACGCACAGGGTTCTACGAGCAGTACTTC	CAISESRTGFYEQYF
NA	TRBV5-4	TRBJ2-5	NA	TGTGCCAGCAGCTTGGCGGGTGACTACGAGACCCAGTACTTC	CASSLAGDYETQYF
NA	TRBV29-1	TRBJ1-2	NA	TGCAGCGCTAGAGGACAGACTGACTATGGCTACACCTTC	CSARGQTDYGYTF
NA	TRBV28	TRBJ1-1	NA	TGTGCCAGCAGTGCCCCGGGGGACACTGAAGCTTTCTTT	CASSAPGDTEAFF
NA	TRBV2	TRBJ2-5	NA	TGTGCCAGCAGTTTATTCGGGACAAACGAAGAGACCCAGTACTTC	CASSLFGTNEETQYF
NA	TRBV4-1	TRBJ2-2	NA	TGCGCCAGCAGCCGAATTGAGACCGGGGAGCTGTTTTTT	CASSRIETGELFF
NA	TRBV27	TRBJ1-5	NA	TGTGCCAGCAGAAAAATGGGGGGGTATAGAGGCAATCAGCCCCAGCATTTT	CASRKMGGYRGNQPQHF
TRBD2	TRBV6-6	TRBJ2-7	NA	TGTGCCAGCAGCCAACAAGCGGGAGGGCCCTACGAGCAGTACTTC	CASSQQAGGPYEQYF
TRBD1	TRBV28	TRBJ2-3	NA	TGTGCCAGCAGCTCAGGGGGCTGGGATACGCAGTATTTT	CASSSGGWDTQYF
TRBD1	TRBV4-1	TRBJ2-3	once	TGCGCCAGCAGCCAAGATCGCTTTTTCCGGACAGGGACCACAGATACGCAGTATTTT	CASSQDRFFRTGTTDTQYF
TRBD2	TRBV27	TRBJ2-1	once	TGTGCCAGCAGTTTAAGACTAGCGGGGAGCTTGTACAATGAGCAGTTCTTC	CASSLRLAGSLYNEQFF
TRBD2	TRBV24-1	TRBJ2-7	NA	TGTGCCACCAGTGTGGTAGCGGGAGGGATCTACGAGCAGTACTTC	CATSVVAGGIYEQYF
NA	TRBV6-5	TRBJ2-5	NA	TGTGCCAGCACCCTACAAGAGACCCAGTACTTC	CASTLQETQYF
NA	TRBV30	TRBJ1-5	NA	TGTGCCTGGAGTGTCTTGACTTTCGGTCAGCCCCAGCATTTT	CAWSVLTFGQPQHF
NA	TRBV6-5	TRBJ1-5	NA	TGTGCCAGCAGTTCCCCTCCGGAGCCCCAGCATTTT	CASSSPPEPQHF
TRBD2	TRBV7-9	TRBJ2-1	NA	TGTGCCAGCAACTTACTCTCGATCGGGCGGGAGGGGGTCTACAATGAGCAGTTCTTC	CASNLLSIGREGVYNEQFF
TRBD2	TRBV3-1/TRBV3-2	TRBJ2-1	few	TGTGCCAGCAGCGCGAATAGCGGGAGAAATGAGCAGTTCTTC	CASSANSGRNEQFF
NA	TRBV30	TRBJ1-3	NA	TGTGCCTGGAGTCCACAGGTCTCTGGAAACACCATATATTTT	CAWSPQVSGNTIYF
TRBD1	TRBV24-1	TRBJ2-1	NA	TGTGCCACCAGTGAAGAGACAGGGGTTGAGGAGCAGTTCTTC	CATSEETGVEEQFF
TRBD2	TRBV28	TRBJ2-7	NA	TGTGCCAGCAGTTCCCCTAGGGCTAGCGGAGTCTACGAGCAGTACTTC	CASSSPRASGVYEQYF
TRBD2	TRBV6-5	TRBJ2-1	NA	TGTGCCAGCAGCCTGGCCAGGGTCCAAGCGGGGAGGCAGTTCTTC	CASSLARVQAGRQFF
NA	TRBV13	TRBJ2-7	NA	TGTGCCAGCAGCCAAAAAAGGGGCTACGAGCAGTACTTC	CASSQKRGYEQYF
NA	TRBV7-9	TRBJ2-7	NA	TGTGCCAGCAGCTCGGGGGACCGGAGAAACGAGCAGTACTTC	CASSSGDRRNEQYF